The 18 T cell receptor beta chains presented below share a single source sample, sequenced in a study of T cell responses to AZD1222 COVID-19 vaccine. The method was immunoSEQ multiplex PCR; TCRdb's version includes in-frame clones alone and lacks a portion of them. This table has some 100,000 clones, about 88% appearing once. The sequencing here drew on peripheral blood, taken on day 0 of AZD1222 vaccination. Receptors originate from an adult in good health.

This chain uses TRBV19 with TRBJ1-2, with D perhaps matching TRBD1 (5 bases). Germline V CDR1 and CDR2: LNHDA, SQIVND (reference sequence). Trimming left V 6 bases short and J 1 base short, with 12 bases between. The CDR3 runs 14 residues. As DNA, the CDR3 is TGTGCCAGTAGCCCCGTGGGGGATAACTATGGCTACACCTTC. Amino acid sequence: CASSPVGDNYGYTF. The complete variable domain, with remaining parts taken from reference TRBV19 and TRBJ1-2, reads DGGITQSPKYLFRKEGQNVTLSCEQNLNHDAMYWYRQDPGQGLRLIYYSQIVNDFQKGDIAEGYSVSREKKESFPLTVTSAQKNPTAFYLCASSPVGDNYGYTFGSGTRLTVV.

The genes are TRBV29-1 and TRBJ2-2; perhaps D is TRBD1 or TRBD2 (5 bases each). The CDR3 has 14 amino acids. The germline V gene has CDR1 SQVTM and CDR2 ANQGSEA. Trimming left V 3 bases short and J 1 base short, with 9 bases between. This CDR3 reads CSVDSRGNTGELFF. The CDR3 bases are TGCAGCGTTGATTCGAGGGGGAACACCGGGGAGCTGTTTTTT.

This clone was detected a few times. The chain employs TRBV6-1 and TRBJ1-3; D is uncertain. The CDR3 runs to 16 residues. CDR1 and CDR2 (germline): MNHNS, SASEGT. Trimming took off 4 bases at V and 0 bases at J, with 13 bases between the two ends. Here the CDR3 reads CASSVSLPASGNTIYF. DNA of the CDR3: TGTGCCAGCAGTGTATCTCTACCAGCCTCTGGAAACACCATATATTTT.

This clone is labeled as medium-sized. V gene TRBV28 combines with J gene TRBJ1-5, with a possible D match to TRBD1 (5 bases). The CDR3 consists of 15 residues. Looked up from germline, CDR1 is MDHEN and CDR2 is SYDVKM. Trimming removed 4 bases from V and 6 bases from J, with 16 bases in between. Here the CDR3 reads CASSSPGRGVQPQHF. In DNA form, the CDR3 reads TGTGCCAGCAGTTCACCGGGGCGGGGCGTTCAGCCCCAGCATTTT.

This chain links TRBV27 with TRBJ2-7; perhaps TRBD2 as D (5 bases). CDR3 length: 15 residues. Per germline, CDR1 MNHEY and CDR2 SMNVEV (reference sequence). Trimming cost V 8 bases and J 0 bases, with 17 bases left between them. CDR3 sequence reads: CASRAGLTSSYEQYF. CDR3 in DNA: TGTGCCAGCCGTGCGGGTCTTACTAGCTCCTACGAGCAGTACTTC.

A few counts support this clone. The rearrangement uses TRBV5-1 and TRBJ1-2, with 9 bases aligning to TRBD1. J was trimmed by 5 bases and V by 7 bases; bases with no gene match: 9. The CDR3 has 14 amino acids. Germline V gene data show CDR1 as SGHRS and CDR2 as YFSETQ. Written as DNA, the CDR3 is TGCGCCAGCGACCCCGGGACAGGGATTTATGGCTACACCTTC. Amino acids: CASDPGTGIYGYTF.

The chain employs TRBV5-6 and TRBJ1-1; 7 bases agree with TRBD1. CDR3 length: 13 residues. V shed 4 bases and J 11 bases; nucleotides not matched to a gene: 11. Germline CDR1 reads SGHDT; CDR2 reads YYEEEE. The CDR3 protein is CASSGTGARSAFF. The CDR3 region has the DNA TGTGCCAGCAGCGGAACAGGGGCCCGAAGCGCTTTCTTT.

This chain connects TRBV6-4 to TRBJ1-4; 7 bases are a match to TRBD1. V dropped 6 bases and J dropped 0; count of bases not matched to a gene: 7. CDR1 is MRHNA and CDR2 is SNTAGT in the germline V gene. The CDR3 is 16 residues long. The CDR3 sequence is CASSWGQTATNEKLFF. CDR3 nucleotides: TGTGCCAGCAGCTGGGGACAGACTGCAACTAATGAAAAACTGTTTTTT.

V is TRBV11-2 and J is TRBJ2-7; the match to TRBD1 covers 9 bases. This CDR3 has 15 amino acids. V shed 5 bases, J shed 3 bases, and the junction held 8 bases outside the gene matches. Germline loops: CDR1 SGHAT, CDR2 FQNNGV. This CDR3 is CASSPATGGFYEQYF. For the CDR3, the DNA is TGTGCCAGCAGCCCGGCGACAGGGGGTTTCTACGAGCAGTACTTC.

The chain joins TRBV18 to TRBJ2-1; D might be TRBD2 (5 bases). CDR1 is KGHSH and CDR2 is LQKENI in the germline V gene. The V and J ends lost 2 bases and 7 bases respectively, with 6 bases between them. This CDR3 has 12 residues. The DNA of the CDR3 is TGTGCCAGCTCACCAGGGAGTAATGAGCAGTTCTTC. This codes for CASSPGSNEQFF.

This clone occurred once. V usage is TRBV19 and J usage is TRBJ1-6; 7 nucleotides align to TRBD1. CDR1 and CDR2 (germline): LNHDA, SQIVND (reference sequence). The CDR3 consists of 18 residues. V lost 5 bases to trimming and J lost 0 bases; unmatched junction nucleotides: 10. The DNA for the CDR3 is TGTGCCAGTAGTGGAAAACAGGGGAGGAGCTCCTATAATTCACCCCTCCACTTT. This sequence encodes CASSGKQGRSSYNSPLHF.

The chain couples TRBV7-9 to TRBJ1-1; maybe TRBD1 (5 bases). The CDR3 has 15 amino acids. Germline-derived CDR1 and CDR2 are SEHNR and FQNEAQ (reference sequence). V was pared by 4 bases and J by 1 base, with 13 bases between. The CDR3 region has the DNA TGTGCCAGCAGCTACACGGGACGGGGGAACACTGAAGCTTTCTTT. It encodes CASSYTGRGNTEAFF. Drawing the rest from reference TRBV7-9 and TRBJ1-1, the complete variable domain is DTGVSQNPRHKITKRGQNVTFRCDPISEHNRLYWYRQTLGQGPEFLTYFQNEAQLEKSRLLSDRFSAERPKGSFSTLEIQRTEQGDSAMYLCASSYTGRGNTEAFFGQGTRLTVV.

The rearrangement joins TRBV7-8 to TRBJ2-2; 8 bases align to TRBD2. Trimming took 1 base from V and 4 from J; bases not matched to a gene: 5. The length of the CDR3 is 16 residues. In germline, CDR1 is SGHVS, CDR2 FQNEAQ. CDR3 nucleotide sequence: TGTGCCAGCAGCTTAGGTAGCGGGGTGGTCACCGGGGAGCTGTTTTTT. Protein product: CASSLGSGVVTGELFF.

The chain has TRBV11-2 and TRBJ1-2; D gene ambiguous. Trimming stripped 1 base from V and 5 bases from J, with 11 bases between. Germline assignment: CDR1 SGHAT and CDR2 FQNNGV. CDR3 length: 14 residues. The CDR3 is CASSLGPGIYGYTF. For the CDR3, the DNA is TGTGCCAGCAGCTTAGGTCCGGGGATTTATGGCTACACCTTC.

This sequence joins TRBV5-1 and TRBJ2-7; a possible D gene is TRBD2 (6 bases). Germline V lookup: CDR1 SGHRS, CDR2 YFSETQ. The CDR3 is 14 amino acids. V lost 2 bases, J lost 1 base, and 10 bases lay in between. The chain's CDR3 is CASSLLGGSYEQYF. The CDR3 DNA is TGCGCCAGCAGCTTACTAGGAGGGTCCTACGAGCAGTACTTC.

The gene calls are TRBV5-1 and TRBJ1-1, with D unclear. The CDR3 has 12 amino acids. The germline V gene has CDR1 SGHRS and CDR2 YFSETQ. V was shortened by 0 bases and J by 8 bases, with 8 bases between the two germline ends. CDR3 loop: CASSLVDGEAFF. The CDR3, as DNA: TGCGCCAGCAGCTTGGTAGATGGGGAAGCTTTCTTT.

The rearrangement uses TRBV18 and TRBJ1-4; D gene ambiguous. V lost 2 bases and J 7 bases, leaving 8 bases between the germline ends. The CDR3 spans 13 residues. Germline V gene lookup returns CDR1 KGHSH and CDR2 LQKENI. CDR3 in DNA: TGTGCCAGCTCACCAGGCGGTCGTGAAAAACTGTTTTTT. This translates into CASSPGGREKLFF.

V is TRBV24-1 and J is TRBJ2-1, with 12 bases aligning to TRBD2. Per germline, CDR1 KGHDR and CDR2 SFDVKD. The CDR3 is 16 residues long. Trimming took 0 bases from V and 4 from J; bases not matched to a gene: 0. In nucleotides, the CDR3 is TGTGCCACCAGTGATTTGGGGACTAGCGGGTACAATGAGCAGTTCTTC. It yields the protein CATSDLGTSGYNEQFF.